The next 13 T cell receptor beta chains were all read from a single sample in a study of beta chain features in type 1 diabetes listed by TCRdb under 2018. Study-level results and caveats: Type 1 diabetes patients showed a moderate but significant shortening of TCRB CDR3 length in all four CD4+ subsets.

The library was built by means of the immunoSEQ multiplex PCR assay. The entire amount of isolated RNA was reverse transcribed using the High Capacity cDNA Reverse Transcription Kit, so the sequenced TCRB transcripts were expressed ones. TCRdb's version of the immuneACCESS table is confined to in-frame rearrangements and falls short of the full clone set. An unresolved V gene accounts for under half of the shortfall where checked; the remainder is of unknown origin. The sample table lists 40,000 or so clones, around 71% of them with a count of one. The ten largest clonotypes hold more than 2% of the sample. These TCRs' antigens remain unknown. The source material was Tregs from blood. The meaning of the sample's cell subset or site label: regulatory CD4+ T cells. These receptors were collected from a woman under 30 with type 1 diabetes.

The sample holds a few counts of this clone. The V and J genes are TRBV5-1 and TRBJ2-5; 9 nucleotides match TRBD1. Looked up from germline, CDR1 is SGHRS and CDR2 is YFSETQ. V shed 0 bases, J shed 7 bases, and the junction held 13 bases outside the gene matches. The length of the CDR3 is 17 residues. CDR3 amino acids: CASSLAKYRDREGTQYF. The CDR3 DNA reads TGCGCCAGCAGCTTGGCGAAATACCGGGACAGGGAAGGGACCCAGTACTTC. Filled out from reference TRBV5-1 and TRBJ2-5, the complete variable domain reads KAGVTQTPRYLIKTRGQQVTLSCSPISGHRSVSWYQQTPGQGLQFLFEYFSETQRNKGNFPGRFSGRQFSNSRSEMNVSTLELGDSALYLCASSLAKYRDREGTQYFGPGTRLLVL.

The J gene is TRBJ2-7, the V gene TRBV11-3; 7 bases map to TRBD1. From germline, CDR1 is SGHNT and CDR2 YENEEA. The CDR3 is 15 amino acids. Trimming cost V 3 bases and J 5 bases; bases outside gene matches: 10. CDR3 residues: CASSFSVTGTHEQYF. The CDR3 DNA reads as TGTGCCAGCAGCTTCTCTGTGACAGGGACCCACGAGCAGTACTTC.

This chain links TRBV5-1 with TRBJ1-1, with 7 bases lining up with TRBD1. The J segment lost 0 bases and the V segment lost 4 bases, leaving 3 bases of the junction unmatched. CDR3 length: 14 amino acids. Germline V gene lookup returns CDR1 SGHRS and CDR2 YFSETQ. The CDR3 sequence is CASSGDSMNTEAFF. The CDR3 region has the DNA TGCGCCAGCAGCGGGGACAGTATGAACACTGAAGCTTTCTTT.

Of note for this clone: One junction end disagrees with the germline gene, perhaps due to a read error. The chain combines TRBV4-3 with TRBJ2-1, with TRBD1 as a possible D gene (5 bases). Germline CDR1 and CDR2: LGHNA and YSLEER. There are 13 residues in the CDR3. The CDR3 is CASSQVVSDIGVF. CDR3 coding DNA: TGCGCCAGCAGCCAAGTGGTTTCGGACATAGGAGTCTTC.

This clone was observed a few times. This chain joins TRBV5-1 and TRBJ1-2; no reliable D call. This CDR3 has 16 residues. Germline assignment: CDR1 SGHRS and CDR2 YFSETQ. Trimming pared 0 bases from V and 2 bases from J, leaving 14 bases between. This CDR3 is CASSLALRTGNYGYTF. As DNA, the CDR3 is TGCGCCAGCAGCTTGGCCCTCCGGACGGGGAACTATGGCTACACCTTC.

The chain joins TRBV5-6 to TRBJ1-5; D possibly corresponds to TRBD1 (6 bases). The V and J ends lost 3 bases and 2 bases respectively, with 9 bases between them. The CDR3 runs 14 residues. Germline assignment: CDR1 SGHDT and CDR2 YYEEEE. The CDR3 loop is CASSWAGGNQPQHF. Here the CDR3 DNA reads TGTGCCAGCAGCTGGGCAGGGGGCAATCAGCCCCAGCATTTT.

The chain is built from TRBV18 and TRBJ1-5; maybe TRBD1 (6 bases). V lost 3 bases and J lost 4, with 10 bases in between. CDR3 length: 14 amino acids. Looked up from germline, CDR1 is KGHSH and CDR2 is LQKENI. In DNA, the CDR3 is TGTGCCAGCTCACCGCGACAGGATAATCAGCCCCAGCATTTT. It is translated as CASSPRQDNQPQHF.

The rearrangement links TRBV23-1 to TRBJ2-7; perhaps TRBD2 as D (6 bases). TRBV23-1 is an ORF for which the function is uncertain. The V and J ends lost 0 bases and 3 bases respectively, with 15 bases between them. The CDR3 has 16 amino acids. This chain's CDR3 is CASSQSMGGRDYEQYF. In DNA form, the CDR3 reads TGCGCCAGCAGTCAATCGATGGGGGGAAGAGACTACGAGCAGTACTTC.

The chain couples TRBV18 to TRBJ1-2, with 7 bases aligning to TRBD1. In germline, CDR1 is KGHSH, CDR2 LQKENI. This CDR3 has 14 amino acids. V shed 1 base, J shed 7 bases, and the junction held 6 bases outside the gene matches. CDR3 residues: CASSPRTGVFGYTF. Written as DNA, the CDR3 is TGTGCCAGCTCACCACGTACAGGGGTTTTTGGCTACACCTTC.

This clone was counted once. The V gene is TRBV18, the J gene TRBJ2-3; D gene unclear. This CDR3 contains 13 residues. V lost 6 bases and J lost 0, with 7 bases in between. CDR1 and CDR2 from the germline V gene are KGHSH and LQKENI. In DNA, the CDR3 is TGTGCCAGCTCGCACAGTAGCACAGATACGCAGTATTTT. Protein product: CASSHSSTDTQYF.

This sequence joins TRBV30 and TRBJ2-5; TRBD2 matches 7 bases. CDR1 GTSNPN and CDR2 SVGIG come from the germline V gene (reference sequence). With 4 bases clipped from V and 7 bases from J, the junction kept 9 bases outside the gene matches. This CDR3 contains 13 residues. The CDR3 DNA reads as TGTGCCTGGACCCCCGGGGGGACGGGGACCCAGTACTTC. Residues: CAWTPGGTGTQYF.

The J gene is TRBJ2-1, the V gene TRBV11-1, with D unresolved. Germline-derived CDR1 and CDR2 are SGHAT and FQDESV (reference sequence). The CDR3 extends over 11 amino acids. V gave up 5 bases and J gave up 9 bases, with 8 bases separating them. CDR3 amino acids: CASSLSAEQFF. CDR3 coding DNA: TGTGCCAGCAGCCTCAGCGCTGAGCAGTTCTTC.

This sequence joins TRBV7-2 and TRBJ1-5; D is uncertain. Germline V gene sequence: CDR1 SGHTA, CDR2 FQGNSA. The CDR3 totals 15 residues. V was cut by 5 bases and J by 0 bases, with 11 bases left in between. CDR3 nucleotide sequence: TGTGCCAGCAGCGGCCGGGGAAATAGCAATCAGCCCCAGCATTTT. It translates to CASSGRGNSNQPQHF.